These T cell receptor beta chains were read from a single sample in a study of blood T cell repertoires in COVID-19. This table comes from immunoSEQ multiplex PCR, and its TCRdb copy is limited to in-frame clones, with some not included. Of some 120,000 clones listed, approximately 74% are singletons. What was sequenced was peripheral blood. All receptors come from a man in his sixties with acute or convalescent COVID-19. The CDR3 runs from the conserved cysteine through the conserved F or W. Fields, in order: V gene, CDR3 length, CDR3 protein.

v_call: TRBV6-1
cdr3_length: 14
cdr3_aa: CASSKAGGLGELFF

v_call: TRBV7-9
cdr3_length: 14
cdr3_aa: CASTTGWLNSPLHF

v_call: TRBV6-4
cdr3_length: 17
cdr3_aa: CASSDSSGGHSYNEQFF

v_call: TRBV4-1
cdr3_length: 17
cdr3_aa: CASSQAYGGNPGNTIYF

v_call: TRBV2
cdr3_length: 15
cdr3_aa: CASSVLQINNEKLFF

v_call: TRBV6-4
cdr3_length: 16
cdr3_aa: CASSDLVEVFTDTQYF

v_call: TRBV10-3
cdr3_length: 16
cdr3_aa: CAISDKGAGGSTEAFF

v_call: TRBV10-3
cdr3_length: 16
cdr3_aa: CAISARGGRASDTQYF

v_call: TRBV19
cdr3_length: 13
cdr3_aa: CATRTGSNYGYTF

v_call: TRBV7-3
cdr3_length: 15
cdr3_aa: CASSLARTVYNEQFF

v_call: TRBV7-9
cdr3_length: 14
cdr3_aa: CASSLAGSNQPQHF

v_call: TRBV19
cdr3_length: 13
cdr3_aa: CASRPGQHYGYTF

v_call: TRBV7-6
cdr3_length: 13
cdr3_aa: CASSSGTSYEQYF

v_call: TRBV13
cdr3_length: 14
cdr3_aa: CASSRAGGEDGYTF

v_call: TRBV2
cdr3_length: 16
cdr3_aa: CASIRSMGDRDDEQYF

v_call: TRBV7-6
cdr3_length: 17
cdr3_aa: CASSRRGASGGTDTQYF

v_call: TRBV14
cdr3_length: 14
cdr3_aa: CASSPWTRNSPLHF

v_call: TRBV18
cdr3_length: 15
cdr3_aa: CASSLGTSGSVEQFF

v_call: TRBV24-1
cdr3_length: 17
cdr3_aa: CATSEGGTGLHLRGYTF

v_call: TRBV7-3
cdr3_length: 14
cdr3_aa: CASSSGTSSYTQYF

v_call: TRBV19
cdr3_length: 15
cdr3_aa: CASGTGGITGSPLHF

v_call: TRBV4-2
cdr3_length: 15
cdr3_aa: CASSRGTVEAYEQYF

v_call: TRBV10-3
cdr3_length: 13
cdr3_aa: CAIRPHTGYGYTF

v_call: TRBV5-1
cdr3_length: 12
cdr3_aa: CASSLMSDTQYF

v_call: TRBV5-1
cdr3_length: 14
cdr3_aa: CASSFDSDSYGYTF

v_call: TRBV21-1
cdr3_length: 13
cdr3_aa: CASSGTEGGKAFF

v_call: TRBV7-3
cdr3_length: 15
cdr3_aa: CASSRTGGGTDTQYF

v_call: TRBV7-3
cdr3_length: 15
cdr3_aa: CASSPSTGGLETQYF

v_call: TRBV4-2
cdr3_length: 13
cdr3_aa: CASSQEVRSGYTF

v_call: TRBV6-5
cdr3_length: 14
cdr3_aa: CASLTGGIRYGYTF

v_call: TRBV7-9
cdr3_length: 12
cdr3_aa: CASSLDGRGAFF

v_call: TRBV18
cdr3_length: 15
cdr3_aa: CASSPSGRANNEQFF

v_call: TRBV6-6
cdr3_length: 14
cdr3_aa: CASTKGTTLYGYTF

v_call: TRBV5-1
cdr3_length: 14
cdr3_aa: CASSTGQVDSPLHF

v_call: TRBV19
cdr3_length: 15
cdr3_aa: CASSAPGQNTGELFF

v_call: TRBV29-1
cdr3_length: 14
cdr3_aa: CSVGIGGTYNEQFF

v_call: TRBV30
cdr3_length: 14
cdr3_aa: CAWSVGRAQDEQFF

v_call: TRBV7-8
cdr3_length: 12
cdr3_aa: CASSSADTEAFF

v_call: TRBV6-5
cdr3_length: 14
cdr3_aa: CASTDGRRGYGYTF

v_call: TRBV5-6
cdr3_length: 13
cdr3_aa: CASSFSGGHEQFF

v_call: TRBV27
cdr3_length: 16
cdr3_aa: CASSITGPASPDEQFF

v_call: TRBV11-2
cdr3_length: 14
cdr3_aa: CASSLTGSNQPQHF

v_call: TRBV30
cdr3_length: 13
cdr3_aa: CAWRRQTNTEAFF

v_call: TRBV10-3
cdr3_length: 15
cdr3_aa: CAISLAGGHGDTQYF

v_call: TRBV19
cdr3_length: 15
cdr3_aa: CASSILAVGNQPQHF

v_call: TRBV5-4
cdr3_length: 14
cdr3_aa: CASSSRQGTDTQYF

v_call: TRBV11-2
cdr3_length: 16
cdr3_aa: CASSSIVAGGPNEQFF

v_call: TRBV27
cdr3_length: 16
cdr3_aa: CASRAELAGVPDTQYF